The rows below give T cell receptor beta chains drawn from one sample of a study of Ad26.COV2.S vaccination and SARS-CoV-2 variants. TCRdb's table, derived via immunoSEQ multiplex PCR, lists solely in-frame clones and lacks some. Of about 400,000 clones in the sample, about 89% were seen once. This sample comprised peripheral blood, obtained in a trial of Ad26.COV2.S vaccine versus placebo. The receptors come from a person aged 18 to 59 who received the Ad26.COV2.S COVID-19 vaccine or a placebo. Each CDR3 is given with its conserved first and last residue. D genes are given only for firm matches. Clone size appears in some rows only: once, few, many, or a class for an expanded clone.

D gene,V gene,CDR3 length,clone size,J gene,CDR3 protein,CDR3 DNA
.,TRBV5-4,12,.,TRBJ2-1,CASSSTYNEQFF,TGTGCCAGCAGCTCTACGTACAATGAGCAGTTCTTC
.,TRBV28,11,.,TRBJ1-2,CASSRSDGYTF,TGTGCCAGCAGTCGCAGCGACGGCTACACCTTC
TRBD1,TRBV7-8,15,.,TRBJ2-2,CASGWDRVNTGELFF,TGTGCCAGCGGGTGGGACAGGGTGAACACCGGGGAGCTGTTTTTT
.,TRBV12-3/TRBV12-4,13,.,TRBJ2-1,CASSSHRYNEQFF,TGTGCCAGCAGCTCTCATCGCTACAATGAGCAGTTCTTC
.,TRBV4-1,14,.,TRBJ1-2,CASSHRVRSYGYTF,TGCGCCAGCAGCCACAGGGTTAGGAGCTATGGCTACACCTTC
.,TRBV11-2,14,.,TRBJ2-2,CASSPRAATGELFF,TGTGCCAGCAGCCCGCGGGCGGCCACCGGGGAGCTGTTTTTT
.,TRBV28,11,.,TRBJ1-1,CASARGTEAFF,TGTGCCAGCGCCCGGGGCACTGAAGCTTTCTTT
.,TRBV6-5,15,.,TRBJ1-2,CASRAVGGASIGYTF,TGTGCCAGCAGGGCTGTGGGAGGGGCTTCGATAGGCTACACCTTC
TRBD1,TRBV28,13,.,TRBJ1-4,CASSFGTGQKLFF,TGTGCCAGCAGTTTCGGGACAGGGCAAAAACTGTTTTTT
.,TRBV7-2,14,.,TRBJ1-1,CASSLATGNTEAFF,TGTGCCAGCAGCTTAGCAACGGGTAACACTGAAGCTTTCTTT
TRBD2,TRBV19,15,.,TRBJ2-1,CASSTGLATYNEQFF,TGTGCCAGTAGTACCGGACTAGCGACCTACAATGAGCAGTTCTTC
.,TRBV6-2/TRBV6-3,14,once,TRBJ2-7,CASSPSPRSYEQYF,TGTGCCAGCAGTCCGAGTCCGAGATCCTACGAGCAGTACTTC
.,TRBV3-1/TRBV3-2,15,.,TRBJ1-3,CASSLGQLSGNTIYF,TGTGCCAGCAGCCTCGGACAGCTCTCTGGAAACACCATATATTTT
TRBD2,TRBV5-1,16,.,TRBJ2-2,CASSTSGRVGTGELFF,TGCGCCAGCAGCACAAGCGGGAGGGTGGGCACCGGGGAGCTGTTTTTT
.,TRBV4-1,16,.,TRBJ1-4,CASSQSSGGPNEKLFF,TGCGCCAGCAGCCAATCTTCCGGGGGGCCTAATGAAAAACTGTTTTTT
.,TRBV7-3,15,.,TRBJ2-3,CASSLDPTRTDTQYF,TGTGCCAGCAGCTTAGATCCTACGCGCACAGATACGCAGTATTTT
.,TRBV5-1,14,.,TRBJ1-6,CASSLEQGYSPLHF,TGCGCCAGCAGCTTGGAACAGGGATACTCACCCCTCCACTTT
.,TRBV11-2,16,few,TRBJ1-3,CASSFPLQSSGNTIYF,TGTGCCAGCAGCTTCCCCCTACAGAGCTCTGGAAACACCATATATTTT
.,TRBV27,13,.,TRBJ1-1,CASLRALNTEAFF,TGTGCCAGTCTCAGGGCTTTGAACACTGAAGCTTTCTTT
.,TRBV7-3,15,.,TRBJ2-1,CASSPQISAYNEQFF,TGTGCCAGCAGCCCGCAAATCTCCGCCTACAATGAGCAGTTCTTC
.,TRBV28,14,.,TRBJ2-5,CASRMGYRRETQYF,TGTGCCAGCAGGATGGGCTATCGACGGGAGACCCAGTACTTC
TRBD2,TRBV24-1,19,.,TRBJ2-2,CATSDPGLAGVVGTGELFF,TGTGCCACCAGTGACCCGGGACTAGCGGGAGTGGTTGGCACCGGGGAGCTGTTTTTT
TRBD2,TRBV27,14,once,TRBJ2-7,CASSLTSVLYEQYF,TGTGCCAGCAGTTTGACTAGCGTATTGTACGAGCAGTACTTC
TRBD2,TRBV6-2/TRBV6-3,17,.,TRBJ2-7,CASSYSKTSGSSYEQYF,TGTGCCAGCAGTTACTCGAAGACTAGCGGGAGCTCCTACGAGCAGTACTTC
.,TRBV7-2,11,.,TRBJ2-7,CASSLPGEQYF,TGTGCCAGCAGCTTACCCGGCGAGCAGTACTTC
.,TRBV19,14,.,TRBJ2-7,CASSIERGSYEQYF,TGTGCCAGTAGTATAGAGAGGGGGTCCTACGAGCAGTACTTC
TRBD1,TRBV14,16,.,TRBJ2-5,CASSQVPGGRLETQYF,TGTGCCAGCAGCCAAGTCCCAGGGGGCAGGTTGGAGACCCAGTACTTC
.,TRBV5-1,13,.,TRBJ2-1,CASSPGDHNEQFF,TGCGCCAGCAGCCCGGGAGACCACAATGAGCAGTTCTTC
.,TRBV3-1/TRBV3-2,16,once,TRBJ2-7,CASSQGVRGPSYEQYF,TGTGCCAGCAGCCAAGGGGTGAGGGGACCGTCCTACGAGCAGTACTTC
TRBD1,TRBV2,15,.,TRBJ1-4,CASSRLGQGVEKLFF,TGTGCCAGCAGTCGATTGGGACAGGGCGTTGAAAAACTGTTTTTT
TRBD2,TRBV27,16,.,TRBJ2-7,CASSSLAGTFSYEQYF,TGTGCCAGCAGTTCCTTAGCGGGAACCTTCTCCTACGAGCAGTACTTC
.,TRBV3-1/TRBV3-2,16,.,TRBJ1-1,CASSQDTEDRTFEAFF,TGTGCCAGCAGCCAAGATACTGAGGACAGAACCTTTGAAGCTTTCTTT
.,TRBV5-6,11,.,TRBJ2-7,CASSSSYEQYF,TGTGCCAGCAGCTCTTCGTACGAGCAGTACTTC
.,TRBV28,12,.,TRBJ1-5,CASSWGDQPQHF,TGTGCCAGCAGCTGGGGGGATCAGCCCCAGCATTTT
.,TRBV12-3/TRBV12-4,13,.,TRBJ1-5,CASSGGGDQPQHF,TGTGCCAGCAGTGGGGGAGGGGATCAGCCCCAGCATTTT
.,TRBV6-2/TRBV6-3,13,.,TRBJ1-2,CASSYSDTYGYTF,TGTGCCAGCAGTTACTCAGACACCTATGGCTACACCTTC
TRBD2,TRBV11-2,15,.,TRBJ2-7,CASSLKSSGSNEQYF,TGTGCCAGCAGCTTAAAGTCGAGCGGGAGCAACGAGCAGTACTTC
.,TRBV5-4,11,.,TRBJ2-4,CASSFKNIQYF,TGTGCCAGCAGCTTCAAAAACATTCAGTACTTC
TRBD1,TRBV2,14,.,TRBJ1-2,CASSGTGANYGYTF,TGTGCCAGCAGTGGGACAGGGGCCAACTATGGCTACACCTTC
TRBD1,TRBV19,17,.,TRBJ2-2,CASRPTSGTGVVGELFF,TGTGCCAGTAGGCCCACCTCCGGGACAGGGGTGGTGGGGGAGCTGTTTTTT
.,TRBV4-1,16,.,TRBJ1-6,CASSQETQGTNSPLHF,TGCGCCAGCAGCCAAGAAACTCAGGGGACCAATTCACCCCTCCACTTT
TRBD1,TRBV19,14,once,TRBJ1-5,CASSIKGAAQPQHF,TGTGCCAGTAGTATAAAGGGGGCCGCTCAGCCCCAGCATTTT
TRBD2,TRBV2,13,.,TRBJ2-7,CASRGGLAGEQYF,TGTGCCAGCAGGGGAGGACTAGCAGGCGAGCAGTACTTC
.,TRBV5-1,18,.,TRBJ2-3,CASSLGIPSLARTDTQYF,TGCGCCAGCAGCTTGGGAATCCCATCCCTAGCTCGTACAGATACGCAGTATTTT
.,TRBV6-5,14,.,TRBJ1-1,CASSYSKRGTEAFF,TGTGCCAGCAGTTACTCTAAAAGGGGGACTGAAGCTTTCTTT